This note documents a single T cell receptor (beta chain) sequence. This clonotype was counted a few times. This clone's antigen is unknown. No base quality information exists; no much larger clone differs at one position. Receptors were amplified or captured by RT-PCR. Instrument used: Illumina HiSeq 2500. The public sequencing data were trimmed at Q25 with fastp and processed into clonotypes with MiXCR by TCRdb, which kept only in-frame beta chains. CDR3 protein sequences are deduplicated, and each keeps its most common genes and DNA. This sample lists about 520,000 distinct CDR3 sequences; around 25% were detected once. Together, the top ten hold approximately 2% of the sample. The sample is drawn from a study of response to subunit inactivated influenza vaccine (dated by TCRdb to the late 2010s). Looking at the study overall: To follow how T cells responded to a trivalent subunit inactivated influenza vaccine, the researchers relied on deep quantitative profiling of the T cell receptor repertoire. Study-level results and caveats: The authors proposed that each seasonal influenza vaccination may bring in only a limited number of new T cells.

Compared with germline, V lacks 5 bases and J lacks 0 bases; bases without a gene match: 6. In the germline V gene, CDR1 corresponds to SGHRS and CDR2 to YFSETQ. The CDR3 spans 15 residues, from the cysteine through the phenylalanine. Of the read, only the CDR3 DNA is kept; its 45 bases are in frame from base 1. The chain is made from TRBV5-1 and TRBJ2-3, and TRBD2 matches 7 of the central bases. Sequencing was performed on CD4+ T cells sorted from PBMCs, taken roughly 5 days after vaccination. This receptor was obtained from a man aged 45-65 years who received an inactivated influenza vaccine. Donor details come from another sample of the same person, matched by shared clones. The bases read TGCGCCAGCAGGATCTGGGGGGGTAGCACAGATACGCAGTATTTT. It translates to CASRIWGGSTDTQYF.